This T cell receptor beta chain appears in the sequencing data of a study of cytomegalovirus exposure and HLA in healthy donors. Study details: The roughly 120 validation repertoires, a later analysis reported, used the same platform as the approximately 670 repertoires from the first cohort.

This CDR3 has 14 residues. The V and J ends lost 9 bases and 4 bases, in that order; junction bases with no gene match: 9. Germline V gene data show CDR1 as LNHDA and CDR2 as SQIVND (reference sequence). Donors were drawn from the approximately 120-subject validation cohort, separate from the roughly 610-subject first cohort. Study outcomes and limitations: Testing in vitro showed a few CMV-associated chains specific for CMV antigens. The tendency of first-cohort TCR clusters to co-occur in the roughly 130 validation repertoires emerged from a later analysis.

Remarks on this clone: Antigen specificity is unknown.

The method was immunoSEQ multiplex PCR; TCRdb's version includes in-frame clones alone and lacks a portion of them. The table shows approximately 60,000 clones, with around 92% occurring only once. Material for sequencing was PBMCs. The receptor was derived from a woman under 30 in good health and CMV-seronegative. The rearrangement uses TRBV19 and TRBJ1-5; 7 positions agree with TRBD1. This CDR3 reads CASRNQGGNQPQHF. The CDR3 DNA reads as TGTGCCAGCAGAAATCAGGGGGGAAATCAGCCCCAGCATTTT. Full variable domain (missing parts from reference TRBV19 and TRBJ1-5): DGGITQSPKYLFRKEGQNVTLSCEQNLNHDAMYWYRQDPGQGLRLIYYSQIVNDFQKGDIAEGYSVSREKKESFPLTVTSAQKNPTAFYLCASRNQGGNQPQHFGDGTRLSIL.